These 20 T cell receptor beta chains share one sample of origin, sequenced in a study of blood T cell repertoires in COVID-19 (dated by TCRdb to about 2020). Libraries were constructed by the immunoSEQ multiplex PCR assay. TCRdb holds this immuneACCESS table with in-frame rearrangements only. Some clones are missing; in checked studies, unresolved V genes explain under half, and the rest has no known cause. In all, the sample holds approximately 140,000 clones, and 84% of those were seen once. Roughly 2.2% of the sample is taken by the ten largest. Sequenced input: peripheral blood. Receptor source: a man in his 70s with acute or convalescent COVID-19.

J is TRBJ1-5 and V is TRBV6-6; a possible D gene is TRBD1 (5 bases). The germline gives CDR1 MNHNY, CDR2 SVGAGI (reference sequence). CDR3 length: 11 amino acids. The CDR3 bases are TGTGCGACCGGGGGGGTGCAGCCCCAGCATTTT. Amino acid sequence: CATGGVQPQHF.

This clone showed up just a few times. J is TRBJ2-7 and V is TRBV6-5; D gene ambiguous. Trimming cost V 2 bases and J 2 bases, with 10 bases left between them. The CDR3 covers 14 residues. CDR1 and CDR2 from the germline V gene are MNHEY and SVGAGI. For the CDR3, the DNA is TGTGCCAGCAGTTACACCAACCGGGCCTACGAGCAGTACTTC. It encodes CASSYTNRAYEQYF.

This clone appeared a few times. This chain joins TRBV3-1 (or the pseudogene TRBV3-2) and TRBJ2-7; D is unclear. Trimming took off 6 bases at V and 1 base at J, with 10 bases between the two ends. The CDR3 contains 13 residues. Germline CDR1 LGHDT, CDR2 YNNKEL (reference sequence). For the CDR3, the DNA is TGTGCCAGCAGTCGTAGCTATTCCTACGAGCAGTACTTC. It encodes CASSRSYSYEQYF.

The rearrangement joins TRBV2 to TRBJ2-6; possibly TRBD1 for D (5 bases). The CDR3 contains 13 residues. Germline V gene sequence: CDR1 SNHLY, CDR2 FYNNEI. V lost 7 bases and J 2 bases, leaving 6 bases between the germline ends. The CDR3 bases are TGTGCCAGCACCAGGGCTGGGGCCAACGTCCTGACTTTC. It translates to CASTRAGANVLTF.

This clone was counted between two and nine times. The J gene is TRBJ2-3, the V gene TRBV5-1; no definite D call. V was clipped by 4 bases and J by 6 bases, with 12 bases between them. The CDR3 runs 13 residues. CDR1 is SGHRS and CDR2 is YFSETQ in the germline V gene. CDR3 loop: CASSPRSIDTQYF. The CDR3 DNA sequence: TGCGCCAGCAGCCCCCGGTCCATTGATACGCAGTATTTT.

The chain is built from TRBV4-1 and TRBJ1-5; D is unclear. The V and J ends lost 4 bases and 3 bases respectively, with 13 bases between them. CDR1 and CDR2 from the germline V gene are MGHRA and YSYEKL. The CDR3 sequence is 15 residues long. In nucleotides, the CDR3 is TGCGCCAGCAGCCCGGCCGCTAGTTTCAATCAGCCCCAGCATTTT. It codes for CASSPAASFNQPQHF.

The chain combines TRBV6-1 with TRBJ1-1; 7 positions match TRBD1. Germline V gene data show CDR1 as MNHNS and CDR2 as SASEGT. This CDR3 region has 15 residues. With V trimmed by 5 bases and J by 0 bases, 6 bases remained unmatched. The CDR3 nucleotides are TGTGCCAGCAGTCACCGACAGGGTTTGAACACTGAAGCTTTCTTT. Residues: CASSHRQGLNTEAFF.

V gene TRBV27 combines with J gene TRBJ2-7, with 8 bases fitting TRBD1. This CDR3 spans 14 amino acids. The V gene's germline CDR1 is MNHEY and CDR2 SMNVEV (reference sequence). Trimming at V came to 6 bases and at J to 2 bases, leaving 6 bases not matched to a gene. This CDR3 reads CASSRQGPPYEQYF. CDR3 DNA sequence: TGTGCCAGCAGCCGACAGGGGCCACCCTACGAGCAGTACTTC.

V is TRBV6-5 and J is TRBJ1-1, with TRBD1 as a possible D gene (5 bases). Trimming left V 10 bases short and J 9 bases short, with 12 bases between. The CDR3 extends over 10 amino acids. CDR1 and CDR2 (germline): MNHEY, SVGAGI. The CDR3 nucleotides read TGTGCCATCTTACTGGGGCAAGCTTTCTTT. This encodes CAILLGQAFF.

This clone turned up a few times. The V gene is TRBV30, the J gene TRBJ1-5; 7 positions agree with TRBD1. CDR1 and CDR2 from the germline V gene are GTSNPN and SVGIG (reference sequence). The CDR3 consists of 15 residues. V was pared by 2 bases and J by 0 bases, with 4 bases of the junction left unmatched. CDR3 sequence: CAWSKGTDSNQPQHF. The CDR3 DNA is TGTGCCTGGAGTAAGGGGACAGATAGCAATCAGCCCCAGCATTTT.

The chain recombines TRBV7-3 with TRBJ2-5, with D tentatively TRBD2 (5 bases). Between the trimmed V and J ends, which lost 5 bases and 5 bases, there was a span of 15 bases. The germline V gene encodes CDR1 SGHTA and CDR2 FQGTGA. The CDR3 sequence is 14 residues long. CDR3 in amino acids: CASSAGVGTETQYF. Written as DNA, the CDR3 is TGTGCCAGCAGCGCCGGGGTGGGCACCGAGACCCAGTACTTC.

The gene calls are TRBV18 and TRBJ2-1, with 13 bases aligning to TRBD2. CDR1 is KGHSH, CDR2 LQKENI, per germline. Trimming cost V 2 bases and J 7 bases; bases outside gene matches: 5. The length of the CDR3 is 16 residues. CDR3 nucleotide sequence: TGTGCCAGCTCACCAAAACTAGCGGGAGGGACTAATGAGCAGTTCTTC. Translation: CASSPKLAGGTNEQFF.

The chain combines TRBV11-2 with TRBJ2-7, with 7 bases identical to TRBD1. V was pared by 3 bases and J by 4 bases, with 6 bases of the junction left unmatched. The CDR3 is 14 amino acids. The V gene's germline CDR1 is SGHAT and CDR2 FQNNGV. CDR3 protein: CASSLGTVAYEQYF. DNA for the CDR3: TGTGCCAGCAGCTTGGGGACAGTGGCGTACGAGCAGTACTTC. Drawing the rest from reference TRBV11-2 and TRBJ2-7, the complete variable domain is EAGVAQSPRYKIIEKRQSVAFWCNPISGHATLYWYQQILGQGPKLLIQFQNNGVVDDSQLPKDRFSAERLKGVDSTLKIQPAKLEDSAVYLCASSLGTVAYEQYFGPGTRLTVT.

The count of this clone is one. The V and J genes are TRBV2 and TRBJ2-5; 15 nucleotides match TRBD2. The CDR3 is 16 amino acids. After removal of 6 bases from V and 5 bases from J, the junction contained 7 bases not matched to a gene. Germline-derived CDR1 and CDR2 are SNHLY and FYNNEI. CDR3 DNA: TGTGCCAGCAGCCGGGGGACTAGCGGGGGGACGGAGACCCAGTACTTC. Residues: CASSRGTSGGTETQYF.

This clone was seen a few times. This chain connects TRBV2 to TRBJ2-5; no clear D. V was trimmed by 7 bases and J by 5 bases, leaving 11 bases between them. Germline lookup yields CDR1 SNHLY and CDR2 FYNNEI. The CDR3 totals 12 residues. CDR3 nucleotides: TGTGCCAGCAACGAGGTTACGGAGACCCAGTACTTC. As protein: CASNEVTETQYF.

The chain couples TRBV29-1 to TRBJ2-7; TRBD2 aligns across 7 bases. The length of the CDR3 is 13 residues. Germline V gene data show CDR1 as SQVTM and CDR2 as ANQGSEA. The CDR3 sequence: CSATWAGVGEQYF. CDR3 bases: TGCAGTGCGACCTGGGCGGGAGTGGGCGAGCAGTACTTC.

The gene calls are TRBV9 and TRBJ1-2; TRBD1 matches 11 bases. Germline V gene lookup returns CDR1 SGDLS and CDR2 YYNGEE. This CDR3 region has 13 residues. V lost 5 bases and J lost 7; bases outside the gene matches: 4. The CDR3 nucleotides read TGTGCCAGCAGGGCGGACAGGGGGCTTGGCTACACCTTC. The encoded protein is CASRADRGLGYTF.

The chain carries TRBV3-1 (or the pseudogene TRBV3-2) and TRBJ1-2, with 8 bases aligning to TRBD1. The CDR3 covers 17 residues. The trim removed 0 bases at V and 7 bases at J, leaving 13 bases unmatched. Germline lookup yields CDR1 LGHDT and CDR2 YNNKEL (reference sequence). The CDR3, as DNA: TGTGCCAGCAGCCAAGAGCTCTTCTCGACAGGGGTTTTTGGCTACACCTTC. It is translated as CASSQELFSTGVFGYTF.

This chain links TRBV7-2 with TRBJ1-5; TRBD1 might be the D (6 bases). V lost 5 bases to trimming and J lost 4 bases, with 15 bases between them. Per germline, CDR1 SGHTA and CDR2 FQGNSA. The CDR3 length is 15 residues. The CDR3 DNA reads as TGTGCCAGCAGCCCGACTCAGGACAGAAATCAGCCCCAGCATTTT. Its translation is CASSPTQDRNQPQHF.

CDR3: CATRNPGNTEAFF. CDR3 in DNA: TGTGCCACCCGAAACCCAGGGAATACTGAAGCTTTCTTT. V usage is TRBV6-5 and J usage is TRBJ1-1; weak D call: TRBD1 (5 bases). Deletions cut 10 bases from V and 5 bases from J, with 17 bases between. Germline CDR1 and CDR2: MNHEY and SVGAGI. The CDR3 is 13 residues long.